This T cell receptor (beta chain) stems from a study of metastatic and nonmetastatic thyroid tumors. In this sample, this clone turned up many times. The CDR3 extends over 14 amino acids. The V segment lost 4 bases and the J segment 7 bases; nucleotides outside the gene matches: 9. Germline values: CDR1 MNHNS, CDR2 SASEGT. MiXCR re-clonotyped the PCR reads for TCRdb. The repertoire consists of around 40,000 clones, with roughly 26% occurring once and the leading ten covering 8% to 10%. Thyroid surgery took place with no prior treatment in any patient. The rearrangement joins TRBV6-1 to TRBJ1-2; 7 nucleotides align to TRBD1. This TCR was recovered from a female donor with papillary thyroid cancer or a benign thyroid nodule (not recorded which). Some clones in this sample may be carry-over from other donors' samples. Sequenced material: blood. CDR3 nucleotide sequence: TGTGCCAGCAGTGCCAGGACAGGAGAGGGTGGCTACACCTTC. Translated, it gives CASSARTGEGGYTF.